The 8 T cell receptor beta chains below were found in one sample sequenced in a study of cytomegalovirus exposure and HLA in healthy donors. Assay used: immunoSEQ multiplex PCR; TCRdb lists only in-frame clones, some missing. The repertoire holds approximately 150,000 clones, with roughly 92% as singletons. Sequencing was performed on PBMCs. The receptor source for this set is a man aged 18 to 30 in good health and CMV-seronegative.

This clone was detected only once. This chain uses TRBV9 with TRBJ2-3; no definite D call. The CDR3 is 13 residues long. V was clipped by 4 bases and J by 2 bases, with 8 bases between them. Germline V lookup: CDR1 SGDLS, CDR2 YYNGEE. CDR3: CASSPLLTDTQYF. The DNA for the CDR3 is TGTGCCAGCAGCCCCCTCCTCACAGATACGCAGTATTTT. The whole variable domain, filled in from reference TRBV9 and TRBJ2-3, reads DSGVTQTPKHLITATGQRVTLRCSPRSGDLSVYWYQQSLDQGLQFLIQYYNGEERAKGNILERFSAQQFPDLHSELNLSSLELGDSALYFCASSPLLTDTQYFGPGTRLTVL.

The J gene is TRBJ2-1, the V gene TRBV7-3; TRBD2 aligns across 13 bases. V lost 5 bases, J lost 2 bases, and 6 bases stayed unmatched. CDR1 and CDR2 from the germline V gene are SGHTA and FQGTGA. This CDR3 is built from 17 residues. The CDR3 DNA follows: TGTGCCAGCAGCCCCCAGGGACTAGCGGGGACCTACAATGAGCAGTTCTTC. It specifies CASSPQGLAGTYNEQFF. The full variable domain, its missing parts supplied by reference TRBV7-3 and TRBJ2-1, is GAGVSQTPSNKVTEKGKYVELRCDPISGHTALYWYRQSLGQGPEFLIYFQGTGAADDSGLPNDRFFAVRPEGSVSTLKIQRTERGDSAVYLCASSPQGLAGTYNEQFFGPGTRLTVL.

The count of this clone is one. The genes are TRBV27 and TRBJ2-5; perhaps TRBD1 as D (6 bases). V lost 5 bases and J lost 1, with 8 bases in between. Per the germline V gene, CDR1 is MNHEY and CDR2 is SMNVEV (reference sequence). The CDR3 totals 13 residues. The DNA of the CDR3 is TGTGCCAGCAGTACAGGGCTCCAAGAGACCCAGTACTTC. This translates into CASSTGLQETQYF.

The rearrangement links TRBV19 to TRBJ2-2; 8 positions agree with TRBD2. The CDR3 sequence is 14 residues long. V dropped 6 bases and J dropped 5; count of bases not matched to a gene: 5. The germline CDR1 and CDR2 sequences are LNHDA and SQIVND (reference sequence). CDR3 sequence: CASSGRARTGELFF. CDR3 nucleotide sequence: TGTGCCAGTAGCGGGAGGGCCCGAACCGGGGAGCTGTTTTTT.

This rearrangement joins TRBV2 to TRBJ2-1, with D tentatively TRBD1 (7 bases). Per germline, CDR1 SNHLY and CDR2 FYNNEI. This CDR3 spans 12 amino acids. Trimming pared 7 bases from V and 6 bases from J, leaving 10 bases between. This CDR3 is CASIRGVNEQFF. As DNA, the CDR3 is TGTGCCAGCATCAGGGGGGTCAATGAGCAGTTCTTC.

The rearrangement joins TRBV15 to TRBJ2-3; TRBD2 aligns across 11 bases. CDR1 and CDR2 (germline): LNHNV, YYDKDF (reference sequence). Germline trimming cut 3 bases from V and 2 bases from J; bases unmatched to any gene: 4. This CDR3 is 16 amino acids long. CDR3 protein: CATSRRGLADTDTQYF. The DNA for the CDR3 is TGTGCCACCAGCAGGCGGGGACTAGCGGACACAGATACGCAGTATTTT.

This chain connects TRBV5-1 to TRBJ2-3, with a tentative D call TRBD2 (5 bases). The germline CDR1 and CDR2 sequences are SGHRS and YFSETQ. The CDR3 sequence is 16 residues long. The germline V and J ends were trimmed by 4 bases and 0 bases, with 15 bases remaining between them. CDR3 coding DNA: TGCGCCAGCAGCCTCCGGGCCAGGACTAGCACAGATACGCAGTATTTT. It specifies CASSLRARTSTDTQYF.

The chain combines TRBV27 with TRBJ1-5, with 9 bases lining up with TRBD1. Trimming cost V 2 bases and J 6 bases; bases outside gene matches: 5. The CDR3 is 15 residues long. Germline V gene lookup returns CDR1 MNHEY and CDR2 SMNVEV (reference sequence). In DNA, the CDR3 is TGTGCCAGCAGTTTAGGGACAGGGTTAAGTCAGCCCCAGCATTTT. Protein product: CASSLGTGLSQPQHF.